This TCR beta chain is from a study of blood T cells in healthy people across ages. The CDR3 has 16 amino acids. With V trimmed by 3 bases and J by 7 bases, 14 bases remained unmatched. Germline V CDR1 and CDR2: MNHEY, SMNVEV (reference sequence). With respect to this clonotype: Its antigen is unknown.

Alongside a J-beta primer mix, a sample-barcoded 5' primer served in a second PCR lasting roughly 7 to 12 cycles. A single record per CDR3 protein comes from TCRdb applying MiXCR to the 5' RACE reads. This table holds 1 million to 1.2 million distinct CDR3 sequences, roughly two fifths found once. Study results and caveats: Higher diversity, along with more naive CD4+ cells, distinguished long-lived donors from aged donors.

The sequencing sample was made of blood. The chain has TRBV27 and TRBJ1-2, with 7 bases fitting TRBD1. The clonotype originates from a man aged 18-30 years in good health. The CDR3 loop is CASSLLPQGGDFGYTF. The CDR3 DNA is TGTGCCAGCAGTTTGCTCCCCCAAGGGGGCGATTTTGGCTACACCTTC.